The 7 T cell receptor beta chains presented below share a single source sample, sequenced in a study of identical twins. TCRdb re-called the 5' RACE reads with MiXCR, one entry per CDR3 protein. The sample shows 700,000 to 950,000 distinct CDR3 sequences, 9% to 15% of them seen only once. The same specimen was also included in a second study, on yellow fever vaccine responses in identical twins.

Input material: PBMCs. The receptors come from a woman aged 18-29 years in good health.

This clonotype was observed a few times. The rearrangement links TRBV4-1 to TRBJ2-3; tentatively, D is TRBD2 (5 bases). Between the trimmed V and J ends, which lost 0 bases and 6 bases, there was a span of 13 bases. Germline V CDR1 and CDR2: MGHRA, YSYEKL. The CDR3 has 15 amino acids. CDR3 DNA sequence: TGCGCCAGCAGCCAAGATAAGCGGTCCGGGGATACGCAGTATTTT. Translation: CASSQDKRSGDTQYF.

V is TRBV7-2 and J is TRBJ2-3; TRBD1 matches at 7 bases. CDR1 is SGHTA and CDR2 is FQGNSA in the germline V gene. The CDR3 runs 16 residues. The V gene end was trimmed by 5 bases and the J gene end by 2 bases; junction bases not matched to a gene: 10. In DNA, the CDR3 is TGTGCCAGCAGCGTACAACAGGGGATCACCACAGATACGCAGTATTTT. Protein sequence: CASSVQQGITTDTQYF.

This clonotype was counted a few times. This rearrangement joins TRBV7-2 to TRBJ2-3; maybe TRBD1 (7 bases). V lost 5 bases, J lost 0 bases, and 15 bases lay in between. CDR1 SGHTA and CDR2 FQGNSA come from the germline V gene. The CDR3 has 16 residues. CDR3 in DNA: TGTGCCAGCAGCACGACAGGGAGGACCAGCACAGATACGCAGTATTTT. It translates to CASSTTGRTSTDTQYF.

This clonotype was observed a handful of times. The chain recombines TRBV28 with TRBJ2-1; perhaps D is TRBD1 or TRBD2 (5 bases each). This CDR3 comprises 13 residues. V was pared by 7 bases and J by 6 bases, with 13 bases between. CDR1 MDHEN and CDR2 SYDVKM come from the germline V gene. The CDR3 DNA is TGTGCCAGCAATGGGGGTACCCCCAATGAGCAGTTCTTC. Translating it yields CASNGGTPNEQFF.

This clonotype was seen a few times. This chain uses TRBV27 with TRBJ1-1; tentative D call: TRBD1 (6 bases). The length of the CDR3 is 13 residues. Germline V CDR1 and CDR2: MNHEY, SMNVEV (reference sequence). With 6 bases removed from V and 1 base from J, the gap between germline ends came to 9 bases. The CDR3 coding sequence is TGTGCCAGCAGGGACAGTCAGAACACTGAAGCTTTCTTT. Protein sequence: CASRDSQNTEAFF.

There are a few counts of this clonotype. The chain recombines TRBV28 with TRBJ2-3; D unclear. The CDR3 is 16 amino acids. V lost 4 bases to trimming and J lost 2 bases, with 16 bases between them. CDR1 is MDHEN, CDR2 SYDVKM, per germline. The CDR3 sequence: CASSSPTYIYTDTQYF. The CDR3 DNA reads TGTGCCAGCAGTTCCCCGACTTATATTTACACAGATACGCAGTATTTT.

This clonotype was detected a few times. This chain connects TRBV10-3 to TRBJ2-5; D possibly corresponds to TRBD2 (6 bases). This CDR3 comprises 13 residues. The germline gives CDR1 ENHRY, CDR2 SYGVKD. V lost 6 bases and J 5 bases, leaving 13 bases between the germline ends. The CDR3 here is CAIRDYLPETQYF. The DNA for the CDR3 is TGTGCCATCAGGGACTACCTCCCTGAGACCCAGTACTTC.